The rows below give T cell receptor beta chains drawn from one sample of a study of Graves' ophthalmopathy and Graves' hyperthyroidism. TCRdb ran MiXCR on the multiplex PCR reads and lists one entry per CDR3 protein. The sample shows hundreds of thousands of distinct CDR3 sequences, more than 40% of them seen only once. The source material was peripheral blood. Receptors originate from an adult man with Graves' ophthalmopathy. The conserved cysteine and the conserved F or W are not part of the CDR3 here.

cdr3_length: 14; v_call: TRBV27; j_call: TRBJ2-5; cdr3_aa: ASSLGGDPSRETQY
cdr3_length: 14; v_call: TRBV7-8; j_call: TRBJ1-3; cdr3_aa: ASSPPGQVSGNTIY
cdr3_length: 12; v_call: TRBV29-1; j_call: TRBJ1-1; cdr3_aa: SVDMPGMNTEAF
cdr3_length: 14; v_call: TRBV2; j_call: TRBJ1-5; cdr3_aa: ASSEALFRSRQPQH
cdr3_length: 12; v_call: TRBV12-3/TRBV12-4; j_call: TRBJ1-1; cdr3_aa: ASSQALGNTEAF
cdr3_length: 14; v_call: TRBV19; j_call: TRBJ1-2; cdr3_aa: ASSIAGQGTSYGYT
cdr3_length: 12; v_call: TRBV30; j_call: TRBJ1-2; cdr3_aa: AWSVGLGGYGYT
cdr3_length: 11; v_call: TRBV20-1; j_call: TRBJ1-1; cdr3_aa: SAMGGANTEAF
cdr3_length: 14; v_call: TRBV10-3; j_call: TRBJ1-1; cdr3_aa: AISESGPTGTNEAF
cdr3_length: 13; v_call: TRBV7-9; j_call: TRBJ2-7; cdr3_aa: ASSASEGASYEQY
cdr3_length: 13; v_call: TRBV25-1; j_call: TRBJ2-7; cdr3_aa: ASSSGYGQGYEQY
cdr3_length: 11; v_call: TRBV20-1; j_call: TRBJ1-5; cdr3_aa: SASRRAGQPQH
cdr3_length: 14; v_call: TRBV15; j_call: TRBJ1-5; cdr3_aa: ATSRDWRRTERPQH
cdr3_length: 9; v_call: TRBV3-1; j_call: TRBJ1-1; cdr3_aa: ASSQGGSAF
cdr3_length: 12; v_call: TRBV10-3; j_call: TRBJ1-6; cdr3_aa: AISELRQPLTLH
cdr3_length: 15; v_call: TRBV2; j_call: TRBJ2-7; cdr3_aa: AISESAAGEGTGEQY
cdr3_length: 12; v_call: TRBV7-9; j_call: TRBJ2-5; cdr3_aa: ASSFGWGEETQY
cdr3_length: 13; v_call: TRBV7-2; j_call: TRBJ2-3; cdr3_aa: ASSLSSGSTDTQY
cdr3_length: 13; v_call: TRBV7-2; j_call: TRBJ1-2; cdr3_aa: ASSARQGSGPGYT
cdr3_length: 11; v_call: TRBV10-3; j_call: TRBJ2-7; cdr3_aa: AIRDTGGGEQY
cdr3_length: 11; v_call: TRBV14; j_call: TRBJ1-4; cdr3_aa: ASSLGRISELF
cdr3_length: 11; v_call: TRBV2; j_call: TRBJ2-2; cdr3_aa: ASSGTYTGELF
cdr3_length: 12; v_call: TRBV2; j_call: TRBJ1-1; cdr3_aa: ASSEARTGSEAF
cdr3_length: 14; v_call: TRBV6-6; j_call: TRBJ1-1; cdr3_aa: ASSAWGQALDTEAF